This T cell receptor beta chain originates from a study of blood T cell repertoires in COVID-19 (TCRdb year 2020). Some background on the complete study: The collaborator samples originated in the United States, Italy and Spain and spanned the acute and convalescent phases of COVID-19. The material from the prospective study consisted of cDNA or gDNA derived from T cells, B-cell-depleted T cells, or PBMCs. Subjects who had been exposed to COVID-19, were actively infected with it, or had recovered from it provided the deeply sampled blood TCRbeta repertoires that made up the dataset. The repertoires were released in a freely available public database meant as a resource for research on the immune response to SARS-CoV-2. The samples were drawn from two sources: the first 160 participants of the ongoing ImmuneRACE study, and 1,254 subjects contributed by 6 global collaborators. A de-identified subject ID, COVID-19 status, age in years and sex were almost always included in the sample metadata. Where available, HLA class I and class II types were obtained from metadata supplied by the sample provider rather than from assay-based typing.

Another Seattle source contributed samples from volunteer blood donors who had recovered from COVID-19. Whole blood was collected in K2EDTA tubes by collaborating institutions according to the institutions' own protocols. For TCRbeta analysis, collaborators shipped samples in one of three forms: frozen whole blood, isolated PBMCs, or DNA extracted from either of those sample types. TCRbeta CDR3 regions were amplified from genomic DNA by means of the immunoSEQ Assay, a bias-controlled multiplex PCR. For the original study's pipeline: Nucleated cell counts per sample were estimated from amplification of reference gene primers within the assay. To quantify the absolute abundance of each unique TCRbeta CDR3 rearrangement, sequence reads were collapsed and filtered. For each sample, productive Simpson clonality was calculated by taking the square root of Simpson's diversity index across productive rearrangements. As stored in TCRdb, this immuneACCESS dataset retains in-frame rearrangements with V and J assigned. A fraction of the clones does not appear; measured against another copy, unresolved V genes explain less than half of the discrepancy, and the remainder lacks a known reason. That table gives V, J and clone size, and the DNA gave D and trimming. Within this sample are around 290,000 clones, with more than 70% of them counted one time only. The ten largest clones add up to approximately 7.8% of the sample.

The CDR3 holds 13 amino acids from the cysteine to the phenylalanine. The sequence is cut down to CDR3 DNA, 39 bases in frame from base 1. V and J are truncated by 1 base and 4 bases respectively, leaving an intervening sequence of 8 bases. For CDR1 and CDR2, the germline V gene lists MDHEN and SYDVKM. In its sample, this clone was seen once. The antigen this receptor binds is unknown. Per-nucleotide qualities are absent, and no much larger clonotype sits a single base away. Results and caveats for the whole study, not just this receptor: Clinical and demographic metadata were provided uncurated, with the amount varying by source and participant.

The sample comprised peripheral blood. The chain links TRBV28 with TRBJ2-7, and perhaps TRBD1 as D gene, on 6 matching bases. The source is a woman aged 50 to 60 who had recovered from COVID-19. The base sequence is TGTGCCAGCAGTTTATTGGACAGATACGAGCAGTACTTC. Its product reads: CASSLLDRYEQYF. With the portions outside the CDR3 filled from the reference TRBV28 and TRBJ2-7 genes, the complete variable region becomes DVKVTQSSRYLVKRTGEKVFLECVQDMDHENMFWYRQDPGLGLRLIYFSYDVKMKEKGDIPEGYSVSREKKERFSLILESASTNQTSMYLCASSLLDRYEQYFGPGTRLTVT.